These 6 T cell receptor beta chains originate from one sample sequenced in a study of response to subunit inactivated influenza vaccine. TCRdb independently ran MiXCR on the RT-PCR reads; one entry per CDR3 protein. The sample has about 310,000 distinct CDR3 sequences; 21% are singletons. This specimen consisted of PBMCs from blood, obtained around 22 months after vaccination. Receptors were obtained from a man in his fifties or sixties who received an inactivated influenza vaccine.

V gene TRBV9 combines with J gene TRBJ1-2; 7 nucleotides agree with TRBD1. Germline-derived CDR1 and CDR2 are SGDLS and YYNGEE. The CDR3 is 13 amino acids. The V gene end was trimmed by 0 bases and the J gene end by 10 bases; junction bases not matched to a gene: 6. In DNA, the CDR3 is TGTGCCAGCAGCGTAGGGGCCACAGGGGTCTACACCTTC. Residues: CASSVGATGVYTF.

The chain uses TRBV10-3 and TRBJ2-1; 9 bases agree with TRBD1. The V gene end was trimmed by 6 bases and the J gene end by 6 bases; junction bases not matched to a gene: 9. This CDR3 has 15 amino acids. Germline CDR1 reads ENHRY; CDR2 reads SYGVKD. CDR3 sequence (DNA): TGTGCCATCAGGACGGACAGGGGTACGGCCAATGAGCAGTTCTTC. Protein product: CAIRTDRGTANEQFF.

This clonotype was observed at least ten times. V usage is TRBV7-2 and J usage is TRBJ1-2; D is possibly TRBD1 (5 bases). The CDR3 spans 14 residues. Trimming took 5 bases from V and 1 from J, leaving 11 bases between them. Germline V gene lookup returns CDR1 SGHTA and CDR2 FQGNSA. The CDR3 region is CASSPSGVNYGYTF. The CDR3 DNA reads as TGTGCCAGCAGCCCGTCGGGGGTTAACTATGGCTACACCTTC.

This clonotype has a single count. The rearrangement uses TRBV20-1 and TRBJ2-3; no clear D gene. CDR1 is DFQATT and CDR2 is SNEGSKA in the germline V gene (reference sequence). This CDR3 has 12 amino acids. The V and J ends lost 6 bases and 0 bases respectively, with 7 bases between them. The CDR3 DNA sequence: TGCAGTGCAACGGACAGCACAGATACGCAGTATTTT. This translates into CSATDSTDTQYF.

The V and J genes are TRBV5-6 and TRBJ1-5; D gene unclear. Germline-derived CDR1 and CDR2 are SGHDT and YYEEEE. The CDR3 has 15 amino acids. Deletions cut 1 base from V and 4 bases from J, with 12 bases between. The CDR3 loop is CASSLSGGFNQPQHF. The CDR3 coding sequence is TGTGCCAGCAGCTTGAGTGGAGGGTTTAATCAGCCCCAGCATTTT.

The sample holds a few counts of this clonotype. V and J are TRBV29-1 and TRBJ2-1; the D gene is possibly TRBD1 (5 bases). This CDR3 contains 12 residues. Germline V gene lookup returns CDR1 SQVTM and CDR2 ANQGSEA. V dropped 8 bases and J dropped 5 bases, with 13 bases sitting between them. CDR3 in amino acids: CSSEQGNNEQFF. The CDR3 region has the DNA TGCAGCTCCGAGCAGGGAAACAATGAGCAGTTCTTC.